This is a list of T cell receptor beta chains from one sample in a study of OX40 agonist ivuxolimab in advanced cancers. Produced via immunoSEQ multiplex PCR; TCRdb's table is partial and in-frame only. The sample includes about 50,000 clones, approximately 92% seen only once; the top ten take around 24%. The sequencing used CD4+ or CD8+ T cells sorted from blood, collected in a trial of the OX40 agonist ivuxolimab. These receptors all stem from an adult with an advanced solid tumor such as melanoma, head and neck, liver or kidney cancer. The CDR3 runs from the conserved cysteine through the conserved F or W. A D gene is named only where the DNA matches it firmly. Some rows have no size entry. The others give once, few or many, or a class for an expanded clone.

V,size,J,D,DNA,CDR3
TRBV6-5,once,TRBJ2-7,TRBD2,TGTGCCAGCAGTTACAGACTAGCCAGGTCCTACGAGCAGTACTTC,CASSYRLARSYEQYF
TRBV28,NA,TRBJ2-1,NA,TGTGCCGCGAAGAGGGGAAATGAGCAGTTCTTC,CAAKRGNEQFF
TRBV7-6,few,TRBJ1-1,TRBD1,TGTGCCAGCAGCCAGGGACAGGCGAACACTGAAGCTTTCTTT,CASSQGQANTEAFF
TRBV10-3,NA,TRBJ1-1,NA,TGTGCCATCAGTGAGGATATTGAAGCTTTCTTT,CAISEDIEAFF
TRBV11-2,NA,TRBJ1-1,TRBD1,TGTGCCAGCAGTACCCAGGGGGCAGACGACGTCACTGAAGCTTTCTTT,CASSTQGADDVTEAFF
TRBV7-9,NA,TRBJ2-5,NA,TGTGCTAGCAGCTTTCAGGAGACCCAGTACTTC,CASSFQETQYF
TRBV7-9,few,TRBJ2-1,NA,TGTGCCAGCAGCTTACAGTTCTATGAGCAGTTCTTC,CASSLQFYEQFF
TRBV27,NA,TRBJ2-6,NA,TGTGCCAGCAAGGGAATCTCTGGGGCCAACGTCCTGACTTTC,CASKGISGANVLTF
TRBV23-1,once,TRBJ2-7,NA,TGCGCCAGCAGCCGGATCCCTTCCTACGAGCAGTACTTC,CASSRIPSYEQYF
TRBV27,NA,TRBJ2-7,TRBD1,TGTGCCAGCAGCCCCGGACAGGTCTACGAGCAGTACTTC,CASSPGQVYEQYF
TRBV9,NA,TRBJ2-5,NA,TGTGCCAGCAGCATGGGGGAGACCCAGTACTTC,CASSMGETQYF
TRBV9,NA,TRBJ2-3,TRBD2,TGTGCCAGCAGCATCTCGCTAGCGGCAGATACGCAGTATTTT,CASSISLAADTQYF
TRBV15,few,TRBJ2-1,NA,TGTGCCACCAGTAGACCCCCAGGCACCGTCCTGCCCTATGAGCAGTTCTTC,CATSRPPGTVLPYEQFF
TRBV7-9,NA,TRBJ2-7,NA,TGTGCCAGCAGCGACACTTTGGGAGCGACTGACGAGCAGTACTTC,CASSDTLGATDEQYF
TRBV28,NA,TRBJ1-3,TRBD1,TGTGCCAGCCTCCCAACGGGACAGGGGCTATCAAACACCATATATTTT,CASLPTGQGLSNTIYF
TRBV19,NA,TRBJ1-2,NA,TGTGCCAGTAGTATTGGGCCCGACTATGGCTACACCTTC,CASSIGPDYGYTF
TRBV9,NA,TRBJ2-3,NA,TGTGCCAGCAGCGTAGCGGGGGGCGAGGCGGATACGCAGTATTTT,CASSVAGGEADTQYF
TRBV7-8,NA,TRBJ1-1,NA,TGTGCCAGCAGCTTAGGTGGGGTAGCCACTGAAGCTTTCTTT,CASSLGGVATEAFF
TRBV10-3,NA,TRBJ1-3,NA,TGTGCCATCAGTGAGTCGATACTTCCCTCCATTGGAAACACCATATATTTT,CAISESILPSIGNTIYF
TRBV7-9,once,TRBJ2-7,TRBD2,TGTGCCAGCAGCTTAGTTGTCGCGGGGGCCTACGAGCAGTACTTC,CASSLVVAGAYEQYF
TRBV6-5,NA,TRBJ2-7,NA,TGTGCCAGCAGTTATACCAGGGTTGGCAGCGAGCAGTACTTC,CASSYTRVGSEQYF
TRBV2,NA,TRBJ1-1,TRBD1,TGTGCCAGCAGGACAGGGTGGGGAACTGAAGCTTTCTTT,CASRTGWGTEAFF
TRBV28,NA,TRBJ2-7,TRBD2,TGTGCCACCCGAGGGACTAGCGGACCAACCTACGAGCAGTACTTC,CATRGTSGPTYEQYF
TRBV27,NA,TRBJ1-5,NA,TGTGCCAGCAGTTTAAGGGGGTTTAGCAATCAGCCCCAGCATTTT,CASSLRGFSNQPQHF
TRBV4-3,NA,TRBJ1-1,NA,TGCGCCAGCAGCCAAGATAGCCGGCTTAGTGACACTGAAGCTTTCTTT,CASSQDSRLSDTEAFF
TRBV2,NA,TRBJ2-7,TRBD1,TGTGCCAGCAGGGGACAGGGTATCTACGAGCAGTACTTC,CASRGQGIYEQYF
TRBV29-1,NA,TRBJ2-2,TRBD2,TGCAGCGTTGCCGGACTAGCAAATAGTGGGCTCAGCCGGGAGCTGTTTTTT,CSVAGLANSGLSRELFF
TRBV5-1,once,TRBJ2-5,NA,TGCGCCAGCAGCCCGGGACTTTGGGAGACCCAGTACTTC,CASSPGLWETQYF
TRBV11-2,NA,TRBJ2-3,NA,TGTGCCAGCAGCTTAGGCATTGGGATCCCAGATACGCAGTATTTT,CASSLGIGIPDTQYF
TRBV27,NA,TRBJ1-2,TRBD1,TGTGCCAGCAGTTCTGGGACAGGGACTGGCTACACCTTC,CASSSGTGTGYTF
TRBV2,NA,TRBJ1-5,NA,TGTGCCAGCAGAAAGGGGTATAGTAGCAATCAGCCCCAGCATTTT,CASRKGYSSNQPQHF
TRBV9,NA,TRBJ2-2,NA,TGTGCCAGCAGCGTCCCGGGTAGCACCGGGGAGCTGTTTTTT,CASSVPGSTGELFF
TRBV9,once,TRBJ2-4,NA,TGTGCCAGCAGCGCCGACAGTTGGGACATTCAGTACTTC,CASSADSWDIQYF
TRBV14,NA,TRBJ1-2,NA,TGTGCCAGCAGCCCCGGGGGTCTGCTCTACACCTTC,CASSPGGLLYTF
TRBV19,NA,TRBJ2-7,TRBD2,TGTGCCAGTAGTTCACCGAGCGGGAGGCGTCCGTACGAGCAGTACTTC,CASSSPSGRRPYEQYF
TRBV6-5,NA,TRBJ1-1,TRBD1,TGTGCCAGCAGGCTCGACAGGGTAACTGAAGCTTTCTTT,CASRLDRVTEAFF
TRBV9,NA,TRBJ2-1,TRBD2,TGTGCCAGCAGCGGAGGTCTTAGGGGACTAGCGGGAGCGGGTGTATACAATGAGCAGTTCTTC,CASSGGLRGLAGAGVYNEQFF
TRBV6-5,NA,TRBJ2-1,NA,TGTGCCAGCAATACCGACGGGCACAATGAGCAGTTCTTC,CASNTDGHNEQFF
TRBV13,NA,TRBJ1-1,NA,TGTGCCAGCAGCTTATCAGGGTTGTCGGTGAACACTGAAGCTTTCTTT,CASSLSGLSVNTEAFF
TRBV11-2,once,TRBJ2-1,TRBD2,TGTGCCAGCAGCTTCCAAGCGGGAGGGCCCTATGAGCAGTTCTTC,CASSFQAGGPYEQFF
TRBV7-9,NA,TRBJ2-7,TRBD2,TGTGCCAGCAGCTCGGGGACTAGCGGGAACTACGAGCAGTACTTC,CASSSGTSGNYEQYF
TRBV27,NA,TRBJ2-7,TRBD2,TGTGCCAGCAGTTTACTAGCGGGAGCTGACAACGAGCAGTACTTC,CASSLLAGADNEQYF
TRBV27,NA,TRBJ1-5,NA,TGTGCCAGCAGTTTATTCCCCTATCAGCCCCAGCATTTT,CASSLFPYQPQHF
TRBV7-9,NA,TRBJ2-7,NA,TGTGCCAGCGGGGCCCGACAGATCTACGAGCAGTACTTC,CASGARQIYEQYF
TRBV5-4,NA,TRBJ2-7,TRBD1,TGTGCCAGCAGCCATGACAGGGGAAAGTCCTACGAGCAGTACTTC,CASSHDRGKSYEQYF
TRBV27,NA,TRBJ1-2,TRBD1,TGTGCCAGCAGTCTAAACAGGGGCGTGGAAGGCTACACCTTC,CASSLNRGVEGYTF
TRBV10-3,once,TRBJ1-2,NA,TGTGCCATCAGGGCTAACTATGGCTACACCTTC,CAIRANYGYTF
TRBV19,NA,TRBJ2-1,NA,TGTGCCAGTAGTATAAGTGAACTCAATGAGCAGTTCTTC,CASSISELNEQFF
TRBV2,NA,TRBJ2-7,TRBD2,TGTGCCAGAGAAGCGGGAGGGCCCGGGGAGCAGTACTTC,CAREAGGPGEQYF
TRBV9,NA,TRBJ1-2,NA,TGTGCCAGCAGCCCTCGGTCTGCTCCTATCTTCTACACCTTC,CASSPRSAPIFYTF
TRBV27,NA,TRBJ2-2,NA,TGTGCCAGCAGTTCGCAGGGGAGCGGGTACACCGGGGAGCTGTTTTTT,CASSSQGSGYTGELFF
TRBV7-6,NA,TRBJ2-7,NA,TGTGCCAGCAGCTTAAGAGGTGGGTCCGACGAGCAGTACTTC,CASSLRGGSDEQYF